One and the same sample provided the 29 T cell receptor beta chains below, sequenced in a study of cytomegalovirus exposure and HLA in healthy donors. Both 60 Vbeta primers and 13 Jbeta primers went into the PCR. Profiled with immunoSEQ multiplex PCR; TCRdb holds only in-frame clones, not every one. The data show around 150,000 clones, around 80% seen once. Sequencing was carried out using PBMCs. These receptor sequences come from a man between 18 and 29 years old in good health and CMV-seronegative.

The rearrangement uses TRBV5-6 and TRBJ2-7; 10 nucleotides line up with TRBD2. From germline, CDR1 is SGHDT and CDR2 YYEEEE. V dropped 0 bases and J dropped 6; count of bases not matched to a gene: 6. The CDR3 is 15 amino acids. The CDR3 DNA sequence: TGTGCCAGCAGCTTGGATCTAGCGGGAGCGGGCGAGCAGTACTTC. This sequence encodes CASSLDLAGAGEQYF.

The J gene is TRBJ1-2, the V gene TRBV6-5, with unresolved D. V was cut by 7 bases and J by 8 bases, with 11 bases left in between. The length of the CDR3 is 11 residues. Germline loops: CDR1 MNHEY, CDR2 SVGAGI. CDR3 bases: TGTGCCAGCAAGCGGGGATGGGGCTACACCTTC. Protein product: CASKRGWGYTF.

The genes are TRBV10-3 and TRBJ2-7, with D perhaps TRBD1 (6 bases). CDR1 and CDR2 from the germline V gene are ENHRY and SYGVKD. V lost 9 bases to trimming and J lost 0 bases, with 9 bases between them. This CDR3 has 12 amino acids. The chain's CDR3 is CAMGAASYEQYF. The CDR3 bases are TGTGCCATGGGGGCGGCCTCCTACGAGCAGTACTTC.

V gene TRBV27 combines with J gene TRBJ1-5; 8 bases fit TRBD1. This CDR3 is 15 amino acids long. J was trimmed by 5 bases and V by 3 bases; bases with no gene match: 6. Per germline, CDR1 MNHEY and CDR2 SMNVEV (reference sequence). CDR3 region: CASSFSRGLDQPQHF. CDR3 in DNA: TGTGCCAGCAGTTTCTCCAGGGGGCTCGATCAGCCCCAGCATTTT.

This rearrangement joins TRBV4-3 to TRBJ2-3, with 9 bases identical to TRBD2. Germline V gene sequence: CDR1 LGHNA, CDR2 YSLEER. V shed 4 bases and J 4 bases; nucleotides not matched to a gene: 3. The CDR3 consists of 14 residues. The DNA for the CDR3 is TGCGCCAGCAGCCGGGCGGGAGGGTCAGATACGCAGTATTTT. Its protein is CASSRAGGSDTQYF.

The chain joins TRBV5-1 to TRBJ2-3, with TRBD1 identical over 12 bases. Trimming removed 4 bases from V and 3 bases from J; junction bases left unmatched: 9. The CDR3 runs to 17 residues. CDR1 SGHRS and CDR2 YFSETQ come from the germline V gene. The CDR3 DNA is TGCGCCAGCAGCCTGGGACAGGGGGCGCGAGGGACAGATACGCAGTATTTT. Amino acids: CASSLGQGARGTDTQYF.

The chain combines TRBV6-5 with TRBJ1-2; D perhaps matches TRBD1 (5 bases). Trimming removed 5 bases at V and 4 bases at J, with 17 bases between. There are 15 residues in the CDR3. Germline V gives CDR1 MNHEY, CDR2 SVGAGI. The CDR3 here is CASSPQGSGLYGYTF. The CDR3 DNA follows: TGTGCCAGCAGTCCTCAGGGCAGTGGCCTCTATGGCTACACCTTC.

CDR3 sequence (DNA): TGTGCCAGCAGCGTAGGAGGGGGCGATTACAATGAGCAGTTCTTC. Its protein product is CASSVGGGDYNEQFF. The chain carries TRBV9 and TRBJ2-1; 7 nucleotides match TRBD1. Germline CDR1 and CDR2: SGDLS and YYNGEE. With V trimmed by 0 bases and J by 4 bases, 4 bases remained unmatched. The CDR3 has 15 amino acids.

This clone was detected once. The rearrangement links TRBV15 to TRBJ1-2, with D uncertain. The CDR3 is 14 amino acids. Trimming left V 6 bases short and J 0 bases short, with 11 bases between. The germline CDR1 and CDR2 sequences are LNHNV and YYDKDF (reference sequence). As DNA, the CDR3 is TGTGCCACCAGTGAAGGCGGGGCTAACTATGGCTACACCTTC. It yields the protein CATSEGGANYGYTF.

The chain combines TRBV9 with TRBJ2-2, with 8 bases that match TRBD1. The CDR3 length is 17 residues. Losses at the gene ends were 4 bases for V and 5 bases for J; bases not matched to a gene: 13. CDR1 is SGDLS and CDR2 is YYNGEE in the germline V gene. The CDR3 DNA is TGTGCCAGCAGCCCCGGGACAGGCGCTCATCTGACCGGGGAGCTGTTTTTT. It translates to CASSPGTGAHLTGELFF.

This clone has a single count. The chain carries TRBV30 and TRBJ1-4, with unresolved D. Germline CDR1 and CDR2: GTSNPN and SVGIG (reference sequence). The CDR3 runs to 13 residues. Trimming removed 2 bases at V and 7 bases at J, with 11 bases between. The CDR3: CAWSFSSPEKLFF. CDR3 in DNA: TGTGCCTGGAGTTTCTCAAGCCCTGAAAAACTGTTTTTT.

The chain joins TRBV2 to TRBJ1-4; 9 nucleotides agree with TRBD1. The V and J ends lost 6 bases and 7 bases, in that order; junction bases with no gene match: 6. Germline lookup yields CDR1 SNHLY and CDR2 FYNNEI. The CDR3 consists of 14 residues. CDR3 residues: CASSEQGAGEKLFF. In DNA, the CDR3 is TGTGCCAGCAGCGAACAGGGGGCTGGTGAAAAACTGTTTTTT.

This rearrangement joins TRBV9 to TRBJ2-7; 10 bases agree with TRBD1. CDR3 length equals 15 residues. The V and J ends lost 3 bases and 6 bases, in that order; junction bases with no gene match: 9. Germline CDR1 and CDR2: SGDLS and YYNGEE. The CDR3 protein is CASSADRGNLVEQYF. CDR3 DNA: TGTGCCAGCAGCGCGGACAGGGGGAATCTCGTCGAGCAGTACTTC.

The rearrangement links TRBV7-2 to TRBJ1-1, with no clear D. CDR3 length: 13 amino acids. The V gene lost 5 bases and the J gene lost 0 bases, with 7 bases spanning the gap. Germline CDR1 and CDR2: SGHTA and FQGNSA. CDR3 coding DNA: TGTGCCAGCAGCCCCCCCGTGAACACTGAAGCTTTCTTT. As protein: CASSPPVNTEAFF.

The V gene is TRBV6-5, the J gene TRBJ2-5; D unclear. Germline V lookup: CDR1 MNHEY, CDR2 SVGAGI. Trimming pared 5 bases from V and 1 base from J, leaving 2 bases between. This CDR3 spans 11 amino acids. The CDR3 DNA follows: TGTGCCAGCAGTCGCCAAGAGACCCAGTACTTC. As protein: CASSRQETQYF.

This clone has just a few counts. The V gene is TRBV6-6, the J gene TRBJ2-5; tentative D call: TRBD1 (5 bases). Germline V gives CDR1 MNHNY, CDR2 SVGAGI (reference sequence). Trimming took 0 bases from V and 5 from J, leaving 10 bases between them. This CDR3 is 14 amino acids long. CDR3 sequence reads: CASSYSTESETQYF. CDR3 nucleotides: TGTGCCAGCAGTTACTCGACAGAATCGGAGACCCAGTACTTC.

This clone was seen just once. The rearrangement uses TRBV23-1 and TRBJ1-1, with 10 bases that match TRBD1. TRBV23-1 has ORF status, its function being uncertain. This CDR3 is built from 17 residues. The junction had 12 bases not matched to a gene; V was cut back by 4 bases and J by 4 bases. This CDR3 is CASSLGQGVHWGTEAFF. CDR3 sequence (DNA): TGCGCCAGCAGTCTTGGACAGGGGGTACACTGGGGCACTGAAGCTTTCTTT.

The chain joins TRBV7-2 to TRBJ2-4, with D possibly being TRBD1 (5 bases). This CDR3 contains 14 residues. The germline V gene has CDR1 SGHTA and CDR2 FQGNSA. V gave up 5 bases and J gave up 7 bases, with 15 bases separating them. Here the CDR3 DNA reads TGTGCCAGCAGCCCTAGGTTTCCAGGGAACATTCAGTACTTC. The encoded protein is CASSPRFPGNIQYF.

The CDR3 loop is CASSLTSGATGELFF. The DNA for the CDR3 is TGTGCCAGCAGCCTGACTAGCGGGGCCACCGGGGAGCTGTTTTTT. The J gene is TRBJ2-2, the V gene TRBV27; 11 positions agree with TRBD2. Unmatched junction bases numbered 4, after V lost 6 bases and J lost 4 bases. The germline V gene encodes CDR1 MNHEY and CDR2 SMNVEV (reference sequence). The CDR3 runs 15 residues.

This chain links TRBV9 with TRBJ2-1, with 7 positions matching TRBD2. This CDR3 has 13 residues. CDR1 is SGDLS, CDR2 YYNGEE, per germline. Trimming at V came to 0 bases and at J to 9 bases, leaving 3 bases not matched to a gene. CDR3 protein: CASSVGWEGEQFF. CDR3 nucleotide sequence: TGTGCCAGCAGCGTAGGCTGGGAGGGTGAGCAGTTCTTC.

J is TRBJ2-3 and V is TRBV7-6; TRBD1 matches at 7 bases. CDR1 is SGHVS and CDR2 is FNYEAQ in the germline V gene. The V gene end was trimmed by 4 bases and the J gene end by 1 base; junction bases not matched to a gene: 5. The CDR3 has 15 amino acids. CDR3 amino acids: CASSSTGVGTDTQYF. Here the CDR3 DNA reads TGTGCCAGCAGCTCAACAGGGGTGGGCACAGATACGCAGTATTTT.

The V and J genes are TRBV14 and TRBJ2-1; a weak D match, TRBD2 (6 bases). The CDR3 is 13 amino acids. Trimming left V 3 bases short and J 4 bases short, with 7 bases between. CDR1 is SGHDN, CDR2 FVKESK, per germline. The CDR3 protein is CASSQREYNEQFF. In DNA, the CDR3 is TGTGCCAGCAGCCAGCGGGAATACAATGAGCAGTTCTTC.

Remarks on this clone: Germline and junction disagree at one end, which may indicate a read error. Here the CDR3 reads CASISQGVSSQPQHF. In nucleotides, the CDR3 is TGTGCCAGCATTTCACAGGGTGTAAGCAGTCAGCCCCAGCATTTT. J is TRBJ1-5 and V is TRBV6-6, with a weak D call TRBD1 (6 bases). The CDR3 extends over 15 amino acids. The germline V gene encodes CDR1 MNHNY and CDR2 SVGAGI (reference sequence).

The CDR3 sequence: CASSLGVSGLAQDTQYF. CDR3 coding DNA: TGTGCCAGCAGCTTGGGAGTGTCGGGACTAGCGCAAGATACGCAGTATTTT. The chain joins TRBV5-6 to TRBJ2-3; 10 bases map to TRBD2. This CDR3 contains 17 residues. J was trimmed by 5 bases and V by 0 bases; bases with no gene match: 9. Germline values: CDR1 SGHDT, CDR2 YYEEEE.

The chain employs TRBV29-1 and TRBJ2-6; the match to TRBD1 covers 11 bases. Per germline, CDR1 SQVTM and CDR2 ANQGSEA. This CDR3 has 16 residues. Trimming at V came to 6 bases and at J to 0 bases, leaving 4 bases not matched to a gene. Written as DNA, the CDR3 is TGCAGCGTCCTGGACAGGGGGCACTCTGGGGCCAACGTCCTGACTTTC. This gives the protein CSVLDRGHSGANVLTF.

The chain links TRBV10-3 to TRBJ2-3, with 12 bases matching TRBD2. This CDR3 has 15 residues. The V gene end was trimmed by 7 bases and the J gene end by 3 bases; junction bases not matched to a gene: 5. Germline V CDR1 and CDR2: ENHRY, SYGVKD. CDR3 sequence: CAIKLAGGPTDTQYF. CDR3 in DNA: TGTGCCATCAAGCTAGCGGGAGGGCCGACAGATACGCAGTATTTT.

In its sample, this clone was seen once. This rearrangement joins TRBV2 to TRBJ1-2; D possibly corresponds to TRBD1 (5 bases). CDR1 SNHLY and CDR2 FYNNEI come from the germline V gene. This CDR3 contains 13 residues. V lost 6 bases to trimming and J lost 0 bases, with 8 bases between them. This chain's CDR3 is CASREGPNYGYTF. DNA for the CDR3: TGTGCCAGCAGGGAGGGACCTAACTATGGCTACACCTTC.

The gene calls are TRBV7-2 and TRBJ2-7, with TRBD2 matching over 10 bases. Germline V gene lookup returns CDR1 SGHTA and CDR2 FQGNSA. The CDR3 has 14 residues. Trimming at V came to 4 bases and at J to 2 bases, leaving 2 bases not matched to a gene. This CDR3 reads CASSSTSGTYEQYF. In DNA, the CDR3 is TGTGCCAGCAGCTCCACTAGCGGGACCTACGAGCAGTACTTC.

This rearrangement joins TRBV28 to TRBJ2-5, with 11 positions matching TRBD2. V was clipped by 3 bases and J by 2 bases; unmatched bases: 2. Germline loops: CDR1 MDHEN, CDR2 SYDVKM. The CDR3 runs to 15 residues. CDR3 sequence (DNA): TGTGCCAGCAGTTTGACTAGCGGGGCGCAAGAGACCCAGTACTTC. This translates into CASSLTSGAQETQYF.